This TCR beta chain was retrieved from a study of T cell responses to AZD1222 COVID-19 vaccine. Study information: Second doses at about 4 or about 12 weeks were pooled. Study-level results: With two AZD1222 doses given, Spike-specific TCR breadth and depth both rose. Females made up more of the donors, who were largely white British, and clonal diversity may have come out too low. Repertoires were obtained solely post-peak T cell response.

Some clones are missing from TCRdb's copy, which holds only in-frame ones; the method was immunoSEQ multiplex PCR. The sample holds under 200,000 clones, roughly 93% seen once. This clone turned up a few times. What it binds is unknown. The V end was cut by 7 bases, the J end by 4 bases, with 12 bases between. CDR1 is SGHRS, CDR2 YFSETQ, per germline. The length of the CDR3 is 14 residues. The source is an adult in good health. The sequenced sample was peripheral blood, obtained on day 0 of AZD1222 vaccination. V is TRBV5-1 and J is TRBJ1-6; maybe TRBD1 (5 bases). The CDR3 region has the DNA TGCGCCAGCGGACCCGGGGGTTATAATTCACCCCTCCACTTT. Its translation: CASGPGGYNSPLHF.